Following are 13 T cell receptor beta chains from one sample sequenced in a study of CD8+CD57+ T cells in acquired aplastic anemia. It was patients with CD8+CD57+ cell expansion by flow cytometry who were chosen for sequencing. Profiling that covered TCR beta VDJ and CDR3 relied on genomic DNA as its template. TCRdb redid the calling of the reads with MiXCR, one entry per CDR3 protein. Here the sample spans approximately 250,000 distinct CDR3 sequences, approximately 80% being singletons. Material for sequencing was sorted CD4+, CD8+, or CD8+CD57+ T cells (not recorded which) from PBMCs. Every receptor here comes from a human donor with aplastic anemia.

With respect to this clonotype: Likely a read error: the CDR3 ends without its conserved phenylalanine or tryptophan. It is unclear where the CDR3 begins or ends on the DNA, so no DNA is shown, and the CDR3 is as TCRdb lists it. V gene TRBV9 combines with J gene TRBJ2-3; no DNA check was done on the table's D call, TRBD2. Germline CDR1 reads SGDLS; CDR2 reads YYNGEE. With termini counted, the CDR3 has 13 amino acids. This CDR3 reads CASGDEAGNTGEL.

Turning to this clonotype: No conserved phenylalanine or tryptophan is present at the end of the CDR3, so a read error is the likely explanation. No DNA is shown, since the ends of the CDR3 on it are uncertain; the CDR3 is the one TCRdb lists. The chain uses TRBV7-2 and TRBJ1-2; TRBD1, as called in the table, went unchecked against the DNA. CDR1 and CDR2 (germline): SGHTA, FQGNSA. The CDR3 numbers 13 amino acids, ends counted. The CDR3 sequence is CASSLERKSAPPH.

On this clonotype: The junction departs from the called germline gene at one end, perhaps through a read error. The CDR3 spells CATGDRGTDTQYF. CDR3 nucleotides: TGTGCCACCGGTGACCGGGGCACAGATACGCAGTATTTT. The chain joins TRBV24-1 to TRBJ2-3; D ambiguous. The CDR3 is made up of 13 amino acids. Per germline, CDR1 KGHDR and CDR2 SFDVKD.

This chain joins TRBV2 and TRBJ1-6; a weak D match, TRBD1 (6 bases). Germline V gives CDR1 SNHLY, CDR2 FYNNEI. This CDR3 is 13 amino acids long. Trimming removed 6 bases from V and 13 bases from J, with 16 bases in between. In nucleotides, the CDR3 is TGTGCCAGCAGCTTGGCGAGGGGGAGTCCCCTCCACTTT. The encoded protein is CASSLARGSPLHF.

The CDR3 DNA reads as TGCGCCAGCAGTGAAAGGGCAACTAATGAAAAACTGTTTTTT. This gives the protein CASSERATNEKLFF. The chain carries TRBV10-2 and TRBJ1-4, with D unresolved. V lost 3 bases to trimming and J lost 0 bases, with 5 bases between them. Germline V CDR1 and CDR2: WSHSY, SAAADI. The CDR3 is made up of 14 amino acids.

The V call is TRBV9, the J call TRBJ1-1; D is ambiguous. This CDR3 is built from 15 residues. Germline CDR1 SGDLS, CDR2 YYNGEE. The V gene lost 4 bases and the J gene lost 0 bases, with 13 bases spanning the gap. The CDR3 DNA is TGTGCCAGCAGCCCCTATGAGGAGATGAACACTGAAGCTTTCTTT. Its protein product is CASSPYEEMNTEAFF.

The chain employs TRBV9 and TRBJ2-1, with D tentatively TRBD1 (6 bases). V lost 2 bases to trimming and J lost 8 bases, with 20 bases between them. Germline V gene data show CDR1 as SGDLS and CDR2 as YYNGEE. The CDR3 contains 16 residues. The CDR3 is CASSVERDRRSDEQFF. The CDR3 nucleotides are TGTGCCAGCAGCGTTGAGAGAGACAGGCGGAGCGATGAGCAGTTCTTC.

The rearrangement joins TRBV9 to TRBJ1-6; tentative D call: TRBD1 (5 bases). CDR3 length: 16 amino acids. V was trimmed by 4 bases and J by 13 bases, leaving 24 bases between them. CDR1 and CDR2 (germline): SGDLS, YYNGEE. For the CDR3, the DNA is TGTGCCAGCAGCTTGGGGCAGGCGGGCGATCGTGATCCCCTCCACTTT. Translation gives CASSLGQAGDRDPLHF.

A note on this clonotype: At one boundary the junction diverges from the germline segment, which might be a read error. The chain carries TRBV9 and TRBJ2-3; 8 bases align to TRBD1. The CDR3 is 13 residues long. CDR1 SGDLS and CDR2 YYNGEE come from the germline V gene. The DNA of the CDR3 is TGTGCCAGCGGCGACCGGGACAGGTCCTACCAGCAGTTT. The encoded protein is CASGDRDRSYQQF.

For this clonotype: The conserved final phenylalanine or tryptophan is absent from the CDR3, which likely points to a read error. The limits of the CDR3 on the DNA are not certain, so only TCRdb's listed CDR3 is given. The CDR3 here is CASRARGTWTESY. V and J are TRBV7-3 and TRBJ2-3; the table's D gene call, TRBD1, was not cross checked with the DNA. The germline V gene has CDR1 SGHTA and CDR2 FQGTGA. The CDR3 is 13 residues long, counting both termini.

A few counts support this clonotype. The J gene is TRBJ1-2, the V gene TRBV15, with no clear D. This CDR3 contains 15 residues. Trimming pared 3 bases from V and 0 bases from J, leaving 11 bases between. The germline V gene has CDR1 LNHNV and CDR2 YYDKDF (reference sequence). CDR3 loop: CATSREGKANYGYTF. CDR3 DNA: TGTGCCACCAGCAGGGAAGGGAAAGCTAACTATGGCTACACCTTC. The complete variable domain, with remaining parts taken from reference TRBV15 and TRBJ1-2, reads DAMVIQNPRYQVTQFGKPVTLSCSQTLNHNVMYWYQQKSSQAPKLLFHYYDKDFNNEADTPDNFQSRRPNTSFCFLDIRSPGLGDTAMYLCATSREGKANYGYTFGSGTRLTVV.

The V gene is TRBV15, the J gene TRBJ1-1; no firm D call. Germline CDR1 reads LNHNV; CDR2 reads YYDKDF (reference sequence). This CDR3 has 14 residues. With 9 bases removed from V and 0 bases from J, the gap between germline ends came to 14 bases. The CDR3 DNA is TGTGCCACTAGCCCGGCGGGTGTGAACACTGAAGCTTTCTTT. It encodes CATSPAGVNTEAFF.

As for this clonotype: One end of the junction is discordant with germline, which a read error may explain. The V call is TRBV9, the J call TRBJ2-7; perhaps TRBD2 as D (6 bases). The CDR3 has 14 amino acids. Per germline, CDR1 SGDLS and CDR2 YYNGEE. The CDR3 nucleotides read TGTGCCACCAGCGGCGGGGTGGACTTTTCCTACCAGTACTTC. Its protein product is CATSGGVDFSYQYF.